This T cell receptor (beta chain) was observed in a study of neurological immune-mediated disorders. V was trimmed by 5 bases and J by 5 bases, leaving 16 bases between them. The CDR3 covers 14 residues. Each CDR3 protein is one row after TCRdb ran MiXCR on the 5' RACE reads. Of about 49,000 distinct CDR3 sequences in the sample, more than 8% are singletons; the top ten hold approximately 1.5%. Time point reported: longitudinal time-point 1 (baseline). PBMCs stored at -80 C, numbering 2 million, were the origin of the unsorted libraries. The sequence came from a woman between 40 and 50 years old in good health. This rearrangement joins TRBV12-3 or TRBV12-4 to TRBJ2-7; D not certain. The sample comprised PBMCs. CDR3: CASSTRGRPHEQYF. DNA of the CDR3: TGTGCCAGCAGTACTCGAGGTCGACCCCACGAGCAGTACTTC.